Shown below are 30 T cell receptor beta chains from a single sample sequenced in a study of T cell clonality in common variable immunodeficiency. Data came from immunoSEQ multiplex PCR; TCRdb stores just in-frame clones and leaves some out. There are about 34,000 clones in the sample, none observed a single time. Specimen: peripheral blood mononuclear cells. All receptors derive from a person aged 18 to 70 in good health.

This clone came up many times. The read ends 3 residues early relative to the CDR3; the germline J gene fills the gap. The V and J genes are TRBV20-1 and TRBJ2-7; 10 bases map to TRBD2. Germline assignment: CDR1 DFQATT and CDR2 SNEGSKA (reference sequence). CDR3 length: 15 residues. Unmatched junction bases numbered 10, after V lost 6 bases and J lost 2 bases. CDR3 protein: CSANPSSGRTYEQYF. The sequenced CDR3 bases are TGCAGTGCCAATCCATCTAGCGGGAGAACCTACGAG.

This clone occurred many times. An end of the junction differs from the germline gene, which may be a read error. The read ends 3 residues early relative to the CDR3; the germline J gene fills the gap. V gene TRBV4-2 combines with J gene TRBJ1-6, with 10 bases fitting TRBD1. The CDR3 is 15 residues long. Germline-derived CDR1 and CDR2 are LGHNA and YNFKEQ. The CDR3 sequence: CASSPGTGDNSPLHF. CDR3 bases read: TGCGCCAGCAGCCCCGGGACAGGGGATAATTCACCC.

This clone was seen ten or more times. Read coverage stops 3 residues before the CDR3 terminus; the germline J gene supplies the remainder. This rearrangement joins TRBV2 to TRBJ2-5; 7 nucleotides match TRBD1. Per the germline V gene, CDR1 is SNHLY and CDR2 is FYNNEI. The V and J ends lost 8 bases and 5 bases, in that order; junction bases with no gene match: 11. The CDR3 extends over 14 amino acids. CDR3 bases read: TGTGCCAGCCCCGAGACAGGGCGGAGGGAGACC. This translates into CASPETGRRET. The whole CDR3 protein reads CASPETGRRETQYF.

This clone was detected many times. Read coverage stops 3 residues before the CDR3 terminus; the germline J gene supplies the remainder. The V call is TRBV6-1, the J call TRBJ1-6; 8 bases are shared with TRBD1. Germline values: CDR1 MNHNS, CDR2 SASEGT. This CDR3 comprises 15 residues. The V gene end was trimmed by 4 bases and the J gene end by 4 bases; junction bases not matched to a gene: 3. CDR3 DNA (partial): TGTGCCAGCAGTGGGACAGGGCCTTATAATTCACCC. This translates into CASSGTGPYNSP. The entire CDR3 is CASSGTGPYNSPLHF.

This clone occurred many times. CDR3: CASSPGTGVMTQYF. CDR3 DNA, as far as it was read: TGTGCCAGCAGCCCAGGGACAGGGGTTATGACC. This chain joins TRBV11-2 and TRBJ2-5; 10 bases line up with TRBD1. The observed sequence ends 3 residues before the CDR3 terminus, with the missing tail filled in from the germline J gene. Trimming at V came to 5 bases and at J to 7 bases, leaving 7 bases not matched to a gene. The CDR3 has 14 amino acids. Germline lookup yields CDR1 SGHAT and CDR2 FQNNGV.

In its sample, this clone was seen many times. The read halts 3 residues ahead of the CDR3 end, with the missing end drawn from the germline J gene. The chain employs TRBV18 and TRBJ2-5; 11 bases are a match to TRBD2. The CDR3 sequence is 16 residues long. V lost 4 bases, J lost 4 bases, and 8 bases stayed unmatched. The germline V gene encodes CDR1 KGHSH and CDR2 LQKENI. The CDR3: CASSQTGLAALETQYF. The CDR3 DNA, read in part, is TGTGCCAGCTCACAGACGGGACTAGCGGCTCTAGAGACC.

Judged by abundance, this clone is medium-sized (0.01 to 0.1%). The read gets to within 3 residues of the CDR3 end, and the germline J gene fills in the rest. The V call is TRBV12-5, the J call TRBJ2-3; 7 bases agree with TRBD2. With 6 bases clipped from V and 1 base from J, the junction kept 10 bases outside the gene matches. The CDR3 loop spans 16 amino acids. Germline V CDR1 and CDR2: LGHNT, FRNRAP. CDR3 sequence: CASGPEVGLRTDTQYF. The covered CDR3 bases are TGTGCTAGTGGACCGGAGGTGGGACTACGCACAGATACG.

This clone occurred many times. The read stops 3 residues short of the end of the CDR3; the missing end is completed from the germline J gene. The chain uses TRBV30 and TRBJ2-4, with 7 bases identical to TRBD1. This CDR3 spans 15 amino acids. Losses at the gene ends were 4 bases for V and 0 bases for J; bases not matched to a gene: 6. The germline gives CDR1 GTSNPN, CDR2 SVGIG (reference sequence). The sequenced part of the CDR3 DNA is TGTGCCTGGAACCGGGACAGCTTAGCCAAAAACATT. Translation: CAWNRDSLAKNI. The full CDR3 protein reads CAWNRDSLAKNIQYF. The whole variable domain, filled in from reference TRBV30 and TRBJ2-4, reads SQTIHQWPATLVQPVGSPLSLECTVEGTSNPNLYWYRQAAGRGLQLLFYSVGIGQISSEVPQNLSASRPQDRQFILSSKKLLLSDSGFYLCAWNRDSLAKNIQYFGAGTRLSVL.

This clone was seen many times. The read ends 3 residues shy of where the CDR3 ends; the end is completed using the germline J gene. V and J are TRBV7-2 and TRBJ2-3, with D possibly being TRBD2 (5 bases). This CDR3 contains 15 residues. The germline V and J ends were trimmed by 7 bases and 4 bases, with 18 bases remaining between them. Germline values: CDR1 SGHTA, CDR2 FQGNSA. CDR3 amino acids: CASTTHLFGADTQYF. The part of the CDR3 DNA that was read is TGTGCCAGCACGACCCATCTATTCGGGGCAGATACG.

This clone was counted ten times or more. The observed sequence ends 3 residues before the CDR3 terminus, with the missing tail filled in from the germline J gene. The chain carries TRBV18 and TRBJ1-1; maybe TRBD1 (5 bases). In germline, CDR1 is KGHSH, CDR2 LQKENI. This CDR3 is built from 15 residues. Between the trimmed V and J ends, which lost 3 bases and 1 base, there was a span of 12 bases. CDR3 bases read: TGTGCCAGCTCACCTTTTTCTACAGGGAACACTGAA. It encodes CASSPFSTGNTE. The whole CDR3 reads CASSPFSTGNTEAFF.

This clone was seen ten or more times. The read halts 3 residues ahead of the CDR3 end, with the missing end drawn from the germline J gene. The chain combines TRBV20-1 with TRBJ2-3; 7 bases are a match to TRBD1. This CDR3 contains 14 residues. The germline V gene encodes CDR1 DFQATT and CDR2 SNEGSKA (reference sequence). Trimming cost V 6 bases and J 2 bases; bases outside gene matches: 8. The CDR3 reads CSAPPQGFTDTQYF. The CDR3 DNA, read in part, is TGCAGTGCCCCACCACAGGGGTTCACAGATACG.

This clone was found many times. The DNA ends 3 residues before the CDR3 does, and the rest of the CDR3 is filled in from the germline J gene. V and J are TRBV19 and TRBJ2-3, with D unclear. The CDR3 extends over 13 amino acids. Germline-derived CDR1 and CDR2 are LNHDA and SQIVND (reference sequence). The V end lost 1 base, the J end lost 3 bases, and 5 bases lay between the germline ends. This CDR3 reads CASSIAVTDTQYF. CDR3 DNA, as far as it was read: TGTGCCAGTAGTATAGCGGTTACAGATACG.

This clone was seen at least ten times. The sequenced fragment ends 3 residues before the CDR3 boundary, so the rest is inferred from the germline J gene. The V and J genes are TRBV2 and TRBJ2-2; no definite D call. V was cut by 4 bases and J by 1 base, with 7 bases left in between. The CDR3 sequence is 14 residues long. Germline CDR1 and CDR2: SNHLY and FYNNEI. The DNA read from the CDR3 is TGTGCCAGCAGTGTTATCAGGAACACCGGGGAG. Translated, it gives CASSVIRNTGE. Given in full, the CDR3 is CASSVIRNTGELFF.

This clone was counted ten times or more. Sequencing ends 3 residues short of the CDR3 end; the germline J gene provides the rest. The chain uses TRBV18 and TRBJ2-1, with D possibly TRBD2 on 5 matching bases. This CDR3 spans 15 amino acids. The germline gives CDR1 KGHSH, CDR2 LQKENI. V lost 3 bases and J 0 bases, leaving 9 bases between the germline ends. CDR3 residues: CASSPEGSSYNEQFF. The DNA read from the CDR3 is TGTGCCAGCTCACCCGAGGGTAGCTCCTACAATGAG.

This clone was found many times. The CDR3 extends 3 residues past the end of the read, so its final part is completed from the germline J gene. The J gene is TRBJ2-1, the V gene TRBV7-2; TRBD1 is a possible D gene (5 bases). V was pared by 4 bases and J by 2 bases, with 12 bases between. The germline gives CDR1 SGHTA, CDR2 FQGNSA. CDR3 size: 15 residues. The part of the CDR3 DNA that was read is TGTGCCAGCAGCTGGGGCCAGTCTACCTACAATGAG. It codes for CASSWGQSTYNE. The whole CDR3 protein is CASSWGQSTYNEQFF. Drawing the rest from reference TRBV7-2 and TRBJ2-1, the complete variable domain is GAGVSQSPSNKVTEKGKDVELRCDPISGHTALYWYRQSLGQGLEFLIYFQGNSAPDKSGLPSDRFSAERTGGSVSTLTIQRTQQEDSAVYLCASSWGQSTYNEQFFGPGTRLTVL.

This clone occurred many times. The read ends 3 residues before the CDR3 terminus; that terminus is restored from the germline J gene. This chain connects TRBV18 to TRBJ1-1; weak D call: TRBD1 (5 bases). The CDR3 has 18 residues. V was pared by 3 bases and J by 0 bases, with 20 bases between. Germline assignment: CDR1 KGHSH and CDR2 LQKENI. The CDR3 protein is CASSPLWRGNKLNTEAFF. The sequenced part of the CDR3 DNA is TGTGCCAGCTCACCGTTATGGCGGGGGAATAAACTGAACACTGAA.

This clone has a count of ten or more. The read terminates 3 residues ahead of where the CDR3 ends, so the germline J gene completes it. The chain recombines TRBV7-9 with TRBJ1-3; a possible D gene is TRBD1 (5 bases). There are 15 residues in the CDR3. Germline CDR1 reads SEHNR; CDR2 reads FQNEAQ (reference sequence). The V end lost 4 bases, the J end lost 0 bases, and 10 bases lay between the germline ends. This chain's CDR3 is CASSSDKDSGNTIYF. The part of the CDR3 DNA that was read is TGTGCCAGCAGCTCGGACAAAGACTCTGGAAACACC.

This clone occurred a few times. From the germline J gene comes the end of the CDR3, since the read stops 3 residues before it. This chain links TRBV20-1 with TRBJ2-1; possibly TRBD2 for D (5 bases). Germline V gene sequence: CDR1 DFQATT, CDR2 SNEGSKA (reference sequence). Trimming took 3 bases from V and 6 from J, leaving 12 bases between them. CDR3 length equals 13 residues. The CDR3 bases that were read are TGCAGTGCTAGGTCAGCGGAGTCCAATGAG. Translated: CSARSAESNE. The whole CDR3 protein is CSARSAESNEQFF.

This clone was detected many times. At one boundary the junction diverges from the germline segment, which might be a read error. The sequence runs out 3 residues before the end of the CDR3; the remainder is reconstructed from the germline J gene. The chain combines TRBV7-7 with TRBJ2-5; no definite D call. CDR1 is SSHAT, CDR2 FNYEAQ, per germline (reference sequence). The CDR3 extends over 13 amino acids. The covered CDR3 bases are TGTGCTAGCAGTCCCCCGGGCCAAGAGACC. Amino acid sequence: CASSPPGQET. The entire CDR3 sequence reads CASSPPGQETQYF.

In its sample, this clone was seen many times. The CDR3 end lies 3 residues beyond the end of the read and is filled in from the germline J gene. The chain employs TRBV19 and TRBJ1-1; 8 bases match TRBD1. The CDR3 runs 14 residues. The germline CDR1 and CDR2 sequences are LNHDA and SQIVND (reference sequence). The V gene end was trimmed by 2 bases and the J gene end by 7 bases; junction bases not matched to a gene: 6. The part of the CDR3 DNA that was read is TGTGCCAGTAGTATAACAGGGGGATTGGTTGAA. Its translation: CASSITGGLVE. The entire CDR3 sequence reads CASSITGGLVEAFF.

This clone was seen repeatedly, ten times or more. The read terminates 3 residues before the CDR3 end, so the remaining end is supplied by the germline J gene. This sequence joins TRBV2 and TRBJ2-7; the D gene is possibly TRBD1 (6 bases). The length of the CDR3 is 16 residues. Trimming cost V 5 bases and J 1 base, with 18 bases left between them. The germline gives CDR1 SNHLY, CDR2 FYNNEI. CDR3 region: CASSPMTGVVSYEQYF. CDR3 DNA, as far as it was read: TGTGCCAGCAGTCCAATGACAGGCGTAGTTTCCTACGAG.

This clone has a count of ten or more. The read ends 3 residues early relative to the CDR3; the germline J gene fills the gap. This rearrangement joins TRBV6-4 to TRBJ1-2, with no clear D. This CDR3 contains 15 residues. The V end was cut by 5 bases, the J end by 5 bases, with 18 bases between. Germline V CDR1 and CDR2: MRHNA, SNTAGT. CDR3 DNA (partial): TGTGCCAGCAGTCCGTACCTTGACAACCCGTATGGC. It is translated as CASSPYLDNPYG. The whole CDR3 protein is CASSPYLDNPYGYTF.

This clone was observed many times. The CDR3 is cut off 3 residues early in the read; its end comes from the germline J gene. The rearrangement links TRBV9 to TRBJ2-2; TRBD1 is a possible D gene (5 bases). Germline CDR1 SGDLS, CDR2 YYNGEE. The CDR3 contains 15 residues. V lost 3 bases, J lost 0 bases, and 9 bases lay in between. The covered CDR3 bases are TGTGCCAGCAGCGGGAGACAGACGAACACCGGGGAG. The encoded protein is CASSGRQTNTGE. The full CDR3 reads CASSGRQTNTGELFF. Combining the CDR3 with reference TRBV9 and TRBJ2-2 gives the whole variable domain DSGVTQTPKHLITATGQRVTLRCSPRSGDLSVYWYQQSLDQGLQFLIQYYNGEERAKGNILERFSAQQFPDLHSELNLSSLELGDSALYFCASSGRQTNTGELFFGEGSRLTVL.

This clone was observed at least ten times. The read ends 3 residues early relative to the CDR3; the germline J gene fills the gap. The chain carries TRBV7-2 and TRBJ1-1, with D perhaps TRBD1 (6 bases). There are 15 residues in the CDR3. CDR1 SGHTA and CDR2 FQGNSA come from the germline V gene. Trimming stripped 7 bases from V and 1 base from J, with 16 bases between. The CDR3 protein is CASTLQGRGNTEAFF. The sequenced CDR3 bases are TGTGCCAGCACCCTACAGGGTAGAGGGAACACTGAA.

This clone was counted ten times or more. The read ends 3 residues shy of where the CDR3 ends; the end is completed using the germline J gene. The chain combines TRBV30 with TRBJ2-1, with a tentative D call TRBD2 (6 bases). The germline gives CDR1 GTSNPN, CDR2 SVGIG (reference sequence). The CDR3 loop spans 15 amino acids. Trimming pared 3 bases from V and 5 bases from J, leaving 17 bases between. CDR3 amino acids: CAWRVIGGYNNEQFF. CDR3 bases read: TGTGCCTGGAGGGTCATCGGGGGATATAACAATGAG.

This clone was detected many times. The CDR3 loop is CAWTTGAGSYEQYF. CDR3 DNA (partial): TGTGCCTGGACTACAGGGGCTGGCTCCTACGAG. V gene TRBV30 combines with J gene TRBJ2-7; 7 nucleotides agree with TRBD1. Sequencing ends 3 residues short of the CDR3 end; the germline J gene provides the rest. The CDR3 extends over 14 amino acids. The germline gives CDR1 GTSNPN, CDR2 SVGIG (reference sequence). J gave up 0 bases and V 4 bases, and 6 bases lay outside the gene matches.

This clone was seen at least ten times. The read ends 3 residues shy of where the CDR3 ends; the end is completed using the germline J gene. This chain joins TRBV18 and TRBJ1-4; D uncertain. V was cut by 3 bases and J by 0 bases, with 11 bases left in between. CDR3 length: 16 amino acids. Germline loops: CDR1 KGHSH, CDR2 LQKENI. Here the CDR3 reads CASSPTQAATNEKLFF. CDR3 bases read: TGTGCCAGCTCACCCACCCAAGCGGCAACTAATGAAAAA.

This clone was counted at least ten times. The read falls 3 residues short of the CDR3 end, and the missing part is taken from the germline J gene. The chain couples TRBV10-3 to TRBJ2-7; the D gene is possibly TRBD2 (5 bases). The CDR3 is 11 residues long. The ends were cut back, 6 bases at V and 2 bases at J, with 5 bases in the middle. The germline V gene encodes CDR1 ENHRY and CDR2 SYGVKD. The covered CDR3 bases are TGTGCCATCAGCGGGGCCTACGAG. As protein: CAISGAYE. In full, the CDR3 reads CAISGAYEQYF.

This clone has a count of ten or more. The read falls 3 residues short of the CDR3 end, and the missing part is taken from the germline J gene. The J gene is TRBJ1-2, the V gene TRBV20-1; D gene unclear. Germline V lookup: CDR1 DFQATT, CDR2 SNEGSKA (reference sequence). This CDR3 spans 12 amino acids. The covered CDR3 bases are TGCAGTGCTAGAGGGCCGGGGAGAGGC. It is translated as CSARGPGRG. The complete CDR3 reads CSARGPGRGYTF.

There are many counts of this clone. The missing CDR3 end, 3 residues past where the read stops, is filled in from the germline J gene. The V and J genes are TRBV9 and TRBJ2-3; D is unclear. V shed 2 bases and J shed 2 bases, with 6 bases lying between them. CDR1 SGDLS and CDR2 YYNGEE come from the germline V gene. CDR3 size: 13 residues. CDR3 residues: CASSVTTTDTQYF. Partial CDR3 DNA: TGTGCCAGCAGCGTTACTACCACAGATACG. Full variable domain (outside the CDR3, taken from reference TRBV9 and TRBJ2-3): DSGVTQTPKHLITATGQRVTLRCSPRSGDLSVYWYQQSLDQGLQFLIQYYNGEERAKGNILERFSAQQFPDLHSELNLSSLELGDSALYFCASSVTTTDTQYFGPGTRLTVL.